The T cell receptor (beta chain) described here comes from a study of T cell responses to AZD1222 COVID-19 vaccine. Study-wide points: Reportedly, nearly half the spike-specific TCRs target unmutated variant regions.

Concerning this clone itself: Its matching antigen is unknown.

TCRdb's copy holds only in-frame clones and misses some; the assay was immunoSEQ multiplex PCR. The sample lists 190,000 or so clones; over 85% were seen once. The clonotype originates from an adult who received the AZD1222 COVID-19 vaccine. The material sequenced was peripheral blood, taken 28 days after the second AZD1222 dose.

CDR3 sequence reads: CASSQEGQGPNYNSPLHF. The CDR3 bases are TGCGCCAGCAGCCAAGAGGGACAGGGGCCCAACTATAATTCACCCCTCCACTTT. This chain joins TRBV4-1 and TRBJ1-6, with TRBD1 matching 10 bases. Germline V CDR1 and CDR2: MGHRA, YSYEKL. CDR3 length: 18 amino acids. V shed 0 bases, J shed 3 bases, and the junction held 5 bases outside the gene matches.